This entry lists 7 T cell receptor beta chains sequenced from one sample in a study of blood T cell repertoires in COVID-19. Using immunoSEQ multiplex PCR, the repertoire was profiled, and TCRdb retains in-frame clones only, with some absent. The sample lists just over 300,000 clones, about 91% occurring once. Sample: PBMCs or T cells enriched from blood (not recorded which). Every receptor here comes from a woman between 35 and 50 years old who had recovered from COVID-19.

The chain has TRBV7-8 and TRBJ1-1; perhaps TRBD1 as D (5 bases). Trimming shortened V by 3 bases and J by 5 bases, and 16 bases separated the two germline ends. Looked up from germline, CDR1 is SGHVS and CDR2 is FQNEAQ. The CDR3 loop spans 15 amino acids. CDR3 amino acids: CASSLQTGGLTEAFF. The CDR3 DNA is TGTGCCAGCAGCTTGCAGACGGGGGGGTTGACTGAAGCTTTCTTT.

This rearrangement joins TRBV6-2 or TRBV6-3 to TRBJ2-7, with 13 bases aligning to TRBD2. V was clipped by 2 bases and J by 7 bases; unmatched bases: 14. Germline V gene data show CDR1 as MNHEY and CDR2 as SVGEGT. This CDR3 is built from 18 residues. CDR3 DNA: TGTGCCAGCAGTTACCCAGGTGCGAGACTAGCGGGGGGAGATGAGCAGTACTTC. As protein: CASSYPGARLAGGDEQYF.

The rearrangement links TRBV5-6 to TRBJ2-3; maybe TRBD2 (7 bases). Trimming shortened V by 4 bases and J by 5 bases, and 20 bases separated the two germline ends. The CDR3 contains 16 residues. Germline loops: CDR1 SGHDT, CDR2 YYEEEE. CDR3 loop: CASSDPRGAKRDTQYF. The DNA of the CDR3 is TGTGCCAGCAGCGACCCCCGGGGGGCCAAAAGAGATACGCAGTATTTT.

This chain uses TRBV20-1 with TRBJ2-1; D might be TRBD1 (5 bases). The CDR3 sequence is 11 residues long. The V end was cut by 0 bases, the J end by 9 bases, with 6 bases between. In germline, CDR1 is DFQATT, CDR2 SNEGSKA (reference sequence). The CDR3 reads CSARDQGEQFF. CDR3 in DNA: TGCAGTGCTAGAGATCAGGGTGAGCAGTTCTTC.

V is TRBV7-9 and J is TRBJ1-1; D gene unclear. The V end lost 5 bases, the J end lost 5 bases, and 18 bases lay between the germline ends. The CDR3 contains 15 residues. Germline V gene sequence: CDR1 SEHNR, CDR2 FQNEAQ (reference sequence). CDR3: CASSLGPRRLTEAFF. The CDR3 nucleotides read TGTGCCAGCAGCCTCGGACCCAGGAGGTTAACTGAAGCTTTCTTT.

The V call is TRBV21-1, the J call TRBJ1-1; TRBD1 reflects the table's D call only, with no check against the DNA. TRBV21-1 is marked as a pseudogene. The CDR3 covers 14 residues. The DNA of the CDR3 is TGTGCCAGCAGACCCCGGGACATGAACACTGAAGCTTTCTTT. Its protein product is CASRPRDMNTEAFF.

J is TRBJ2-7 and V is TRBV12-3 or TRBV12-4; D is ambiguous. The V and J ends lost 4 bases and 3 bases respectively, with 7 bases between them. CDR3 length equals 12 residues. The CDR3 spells CASSWAVYEQYF. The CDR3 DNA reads TGTGCCAGCAGTTGGGCCGTCTACGAGCAGTACTTC.